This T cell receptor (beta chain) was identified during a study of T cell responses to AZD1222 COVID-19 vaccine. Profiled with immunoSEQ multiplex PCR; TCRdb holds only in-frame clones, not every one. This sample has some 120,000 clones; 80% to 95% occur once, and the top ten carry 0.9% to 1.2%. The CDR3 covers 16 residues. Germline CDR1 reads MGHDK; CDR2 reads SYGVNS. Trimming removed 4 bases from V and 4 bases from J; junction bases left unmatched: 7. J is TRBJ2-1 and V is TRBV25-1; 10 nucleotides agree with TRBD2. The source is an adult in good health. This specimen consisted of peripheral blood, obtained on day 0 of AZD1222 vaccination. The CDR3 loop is CASSGTGTSVYNEQFF. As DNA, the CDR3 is TGTGCCAGCAGTGGGACCGGGACTAGCGTTTACAATGAGCAGTTCTTC.